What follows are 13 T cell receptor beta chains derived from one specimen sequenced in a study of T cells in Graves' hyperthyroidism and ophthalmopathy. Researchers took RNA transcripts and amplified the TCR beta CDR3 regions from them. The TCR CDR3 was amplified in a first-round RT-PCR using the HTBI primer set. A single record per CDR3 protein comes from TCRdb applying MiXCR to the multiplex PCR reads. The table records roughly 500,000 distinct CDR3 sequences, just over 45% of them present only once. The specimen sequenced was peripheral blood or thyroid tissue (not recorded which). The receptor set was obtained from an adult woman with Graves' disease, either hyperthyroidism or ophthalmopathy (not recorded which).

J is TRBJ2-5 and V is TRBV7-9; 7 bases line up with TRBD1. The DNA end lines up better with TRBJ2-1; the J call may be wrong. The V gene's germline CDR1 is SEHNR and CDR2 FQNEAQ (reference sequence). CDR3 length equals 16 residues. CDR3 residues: CASSSTGWGSQETQFF. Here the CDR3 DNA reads TGTGCCAGCAGCTCGACAGGGTGGGGGTCACAAGAGACCCAGTTCTTC.

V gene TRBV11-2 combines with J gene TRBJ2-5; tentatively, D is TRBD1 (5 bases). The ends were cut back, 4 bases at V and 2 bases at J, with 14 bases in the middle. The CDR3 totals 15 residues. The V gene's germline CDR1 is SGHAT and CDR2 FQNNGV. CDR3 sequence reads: CASSSLRAPQETQYF. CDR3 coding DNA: TGTGCCAGCAGCTCACTCAGGGCCCCACAAGAGACCCAGTACTTC.

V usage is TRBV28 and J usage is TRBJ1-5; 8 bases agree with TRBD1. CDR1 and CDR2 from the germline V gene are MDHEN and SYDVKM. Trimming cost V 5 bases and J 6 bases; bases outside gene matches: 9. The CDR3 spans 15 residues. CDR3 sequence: CASSQPQGAAQPQHF. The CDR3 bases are TGTGCCAGCAGTCAACCGCAGGGGGCAGCTCAGCCCCAGCATTTT.

The CDR3: CSGGLGNTGELFF. CDR3 DNA: TGCAGTGGGGGGCTTGGGAACACCGGGGAGCTGTTTTTT. The chain employs TRBV29-1 and TRBJ2-2, with D perhaps TRBD1 or TRBD2 (6 bases each). Germline CDR1 and CDR2: SQVTM and ANQGSEA. This CDR3 is 13 amino acids long.

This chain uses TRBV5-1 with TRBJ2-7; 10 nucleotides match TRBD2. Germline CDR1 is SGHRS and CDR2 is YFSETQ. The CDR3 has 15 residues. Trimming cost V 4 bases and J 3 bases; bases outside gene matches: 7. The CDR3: CASSKGLATFYEQYF. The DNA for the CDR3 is TGCGCCAGCAGCAAGGGACTAGCGACCTTCTACGAGCAGTACTTC.

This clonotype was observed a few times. The CDR3 spells CAIANLGMNTEAFF. CDR3 sequence (DNA): TGTGCCATCGCTAACCTTGGGATGAACACTGAAGCTTTCTTT. The rearrangement uses TRBV10-3 and TRBJ1-1; D ambiguous. Trimming shortened V by 8 bases and J by 0 bases, and 13 bases separated the two germline ends. Germline values: CDR1 ENHRY, CDR2 SYGVKD. The CDR3 runs to 14 residues.

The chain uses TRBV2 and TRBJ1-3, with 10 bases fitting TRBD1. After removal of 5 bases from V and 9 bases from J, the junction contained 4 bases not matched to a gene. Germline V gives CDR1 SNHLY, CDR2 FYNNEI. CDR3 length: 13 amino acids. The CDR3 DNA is TGTGCCAGCAGTTGGACAGGGGGGTGCACCATATATTTT. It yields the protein CASSWTGGCTIYF.

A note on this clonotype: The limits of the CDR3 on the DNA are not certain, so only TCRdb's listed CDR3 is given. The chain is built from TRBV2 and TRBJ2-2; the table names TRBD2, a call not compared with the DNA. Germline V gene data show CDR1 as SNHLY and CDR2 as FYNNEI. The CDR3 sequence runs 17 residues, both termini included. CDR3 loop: CACSARTSGKETGELFF.

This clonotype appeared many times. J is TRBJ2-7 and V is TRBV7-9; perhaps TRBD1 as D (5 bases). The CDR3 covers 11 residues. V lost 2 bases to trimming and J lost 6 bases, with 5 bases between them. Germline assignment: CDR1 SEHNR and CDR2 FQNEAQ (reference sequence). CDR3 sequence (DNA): TGTGCCAGCAGCTTAACAGGCGAGCAGTACTTC. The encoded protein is CASSLTGEQYF.

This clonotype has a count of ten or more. The CDR3 nucleotides read TGCAGCGTTGGACAGAACGTTTCTAACTATGGCTACACCTTC. Its translation: CSVGQNVSNYGYTF. This chain links TRBV29-1 with TRBJ1-2; D is perhaps TRBD1 (5 bases). The V gene lost 4 bases and the J gene lost 0 bases, with 12 bases spanning the gap. Germline CDR1 is SQVTM and CDR2 is ANQGSEA. CDR3 length: 14 residues.

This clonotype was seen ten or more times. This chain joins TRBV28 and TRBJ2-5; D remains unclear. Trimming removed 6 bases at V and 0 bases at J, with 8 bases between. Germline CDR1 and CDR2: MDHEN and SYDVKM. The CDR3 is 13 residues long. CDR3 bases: TGTGCCAGCAGATTGGGGAACCAAGAGACCCAGTACTTC. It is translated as CASRLGNQETQYF.

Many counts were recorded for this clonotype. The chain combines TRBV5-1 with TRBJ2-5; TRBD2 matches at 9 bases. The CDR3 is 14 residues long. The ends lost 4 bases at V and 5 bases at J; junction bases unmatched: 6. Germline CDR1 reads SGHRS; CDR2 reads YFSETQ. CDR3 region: CASSTETSGETQYF. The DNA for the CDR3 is TGCGCCAGCAGCACCGAGACTAGCGGCGAGACCCAGTACTTC.

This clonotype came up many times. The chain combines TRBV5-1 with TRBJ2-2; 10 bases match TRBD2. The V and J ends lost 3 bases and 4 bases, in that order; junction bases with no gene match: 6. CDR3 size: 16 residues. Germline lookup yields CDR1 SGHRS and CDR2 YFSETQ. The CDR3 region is CASSSSGRAGTGELFF. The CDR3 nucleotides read TGCGCCAGCAGCTCAAGCGGGAGGGCGGGCACCGGGGAGCTGTTTTTT.